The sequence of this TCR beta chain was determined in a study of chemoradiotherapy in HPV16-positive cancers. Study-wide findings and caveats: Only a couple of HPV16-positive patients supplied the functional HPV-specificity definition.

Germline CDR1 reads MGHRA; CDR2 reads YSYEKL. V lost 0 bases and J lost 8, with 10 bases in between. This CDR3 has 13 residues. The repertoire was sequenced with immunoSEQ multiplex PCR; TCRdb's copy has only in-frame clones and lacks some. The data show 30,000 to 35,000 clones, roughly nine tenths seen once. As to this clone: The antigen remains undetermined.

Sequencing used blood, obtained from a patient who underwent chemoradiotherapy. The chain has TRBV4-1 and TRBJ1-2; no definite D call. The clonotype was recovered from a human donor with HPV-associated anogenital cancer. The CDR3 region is CASSQDSIGGYTF. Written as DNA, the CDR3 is TGCGCCAGCAGCCAAGATTCGATTGGAGGCTACACCTTC.